This T cell receptor beta chain was recorded in a study of blood T cell repertoires in COVID-19. As for the study in general: Material from acute and convalescent COVID-19 was sourced from the United States, Italy and Spain. Sources were T cells, B-cell-depleted T cells, or PBMCs; the material itself was cDNA or gDNA.

Original analysis: Amplification from reference gene primers served as the basis for estimated nucleated cell counts. The protocol was immunoSEQ multiplex PCR, while the TCRdb copy is restricted to in-frame clones and leaves out a portion. V and J calls and clone size are copied from that table; D and trimming were computed from the DNA. The table records tens of thousands of clones, more than 90% of them present only once. Enrollment of patients from Seattle took place during active infection, with longitudinal follow-up. The germline CDR1 and CDR2 sequences are LGHNA and YSLEER. V lost 1 base and J lost 0, with 9 bases in between. The CDR3 has 15 amino acids.

This chain uses TRBV4-3 with TRBJ2-5; D is unclear. Material for sequencing was peripheral blood. The sequence was obtained from a man in his fifties with COVID-19, enrolled during active disease. In DNA, the CDR3 is TGCGCCAGCAGCCAAGGTTACGGGTACCAAGAGACCCAGTACTTC. The encoded protein is CASSQGYGYQETQYF.